This T cell receptor beta chain was found in a study of vaccination and CD4 T cells after COVID-19. Study-level background: Post-COVID samples were collected a median roughly 93 days following diagnosis, spanning 35 to 161. Following dose two, a median about 70 days (range 14 to 241) passed before post-vaccine samples were taken.

Remarks on this clonotype: Its antigen is not known.

Sample treatment: approximately 9-day PBMC culture with coronavirus spike peptide pools or control peptides (ViraFEST assay). Negative selection was the method that isolated CD4+ T cells after more than 9 days of culture. The CDR3 runs 15 residues. Germline V gene lookup returns CDR1 ENHRY and CDR2 SYGVKD. Trimming removed 6 bases at V and 3 bases at J, with 15 bases between. Cultured CD4+ T cell DNA was sequenced using the Oncomine TCR Beta short-read assay. From cultured CD4+ T cells, genomic DNA was extracted. MiXCR, run by TCRdb on the PCR reads, gives a single entry per CDR3 protein. The data hold just over 20,000 distinct CDR3 sequences, with approximately 48% observed a single time.

This receptor was obtained from a human donor who had recovered from COVID-19. The specimen was CD4+ T cells from blood, cultured in vitro. The V call is TRBV10-3, the J call TRBJ1-3; no clear D. DNA of the CDR3: TGTGCCATCAGCCCCTTAGGAGAAGGTGGAAACACCATATATTTT. Translated: CAISPLGEGGNTIYF.